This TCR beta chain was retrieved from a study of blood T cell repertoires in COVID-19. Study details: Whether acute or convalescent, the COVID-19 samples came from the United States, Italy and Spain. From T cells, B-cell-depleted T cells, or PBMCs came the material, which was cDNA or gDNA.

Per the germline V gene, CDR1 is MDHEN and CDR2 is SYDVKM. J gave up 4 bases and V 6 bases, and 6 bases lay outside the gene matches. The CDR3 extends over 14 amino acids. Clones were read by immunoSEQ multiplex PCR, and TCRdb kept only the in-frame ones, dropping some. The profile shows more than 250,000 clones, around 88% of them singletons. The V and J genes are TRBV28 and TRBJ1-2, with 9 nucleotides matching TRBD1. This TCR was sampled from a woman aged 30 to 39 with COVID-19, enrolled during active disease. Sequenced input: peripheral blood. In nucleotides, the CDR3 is TGTGCCAGCAGAAGGACAGGGGCCACCTATGGCTACACCTTC. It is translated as CASRRTGATYGYTF.